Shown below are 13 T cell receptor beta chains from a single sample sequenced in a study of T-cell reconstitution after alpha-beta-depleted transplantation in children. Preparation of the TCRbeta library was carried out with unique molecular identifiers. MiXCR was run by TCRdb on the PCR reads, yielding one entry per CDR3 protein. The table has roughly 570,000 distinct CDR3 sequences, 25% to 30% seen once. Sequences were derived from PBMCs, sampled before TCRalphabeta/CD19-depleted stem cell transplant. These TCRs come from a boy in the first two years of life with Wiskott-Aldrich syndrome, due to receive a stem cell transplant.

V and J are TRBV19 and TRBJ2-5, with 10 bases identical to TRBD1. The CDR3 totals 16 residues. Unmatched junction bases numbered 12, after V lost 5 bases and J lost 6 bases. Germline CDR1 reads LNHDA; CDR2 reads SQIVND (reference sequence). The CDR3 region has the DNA TGTGCCAGTAGTTCGGAGCCGGGACAGGGGTCGAAGACCCAGTACTTC. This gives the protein CASSSEPGQGSKTQYF.

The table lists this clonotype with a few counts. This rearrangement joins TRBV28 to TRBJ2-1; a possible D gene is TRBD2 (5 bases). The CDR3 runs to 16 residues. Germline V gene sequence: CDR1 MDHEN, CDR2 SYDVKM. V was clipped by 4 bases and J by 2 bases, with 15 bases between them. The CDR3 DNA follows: TGTGCCAGCAGTTACGGTGGGAGTACTCCCTACAATGAGCAGTTCTTC. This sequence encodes CASSYGGSTPYNEQFF.

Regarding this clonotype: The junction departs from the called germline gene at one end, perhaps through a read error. The CDR3 DNA reads TGCGCCAGCAGCTGGGGCTCCTTCAATGAGCAGTTCTTC. Translating it yields CASSWGSFNEQFF. This chain links TRBV5-1 with TRBJ2-1, with D possibly TRBD1 on 5 matching bases. Germline loops: CDR1 SGHRS, CDR2 YFSETQ. The CDR3 is 13 amino acids. Using reference TRBV5-1 and TRBJ2-1 for the parts outside the CDR3, the full variable domain is KAGVTQTPRYLIKTRGQQVTLSCSPISGHRSVSWYQQTPGQGLQFLFEYFSETQRNKGNFPGRFSGRQFSNSRSEMNVSTLELGDSALYLCASSWGSFNEQFFGPGTRLTVL.

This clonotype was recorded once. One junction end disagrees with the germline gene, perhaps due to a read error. CDR3 region: CASRLVRGRAFF. DNA for the CDR3: TGCGCCAGCCGCTTGGTCCGGGGGAGGGCTTTCTTT. This sequence joins TRBV5-1 and TRBJ1-1, with a tentative D call TRBD1 (5 bases). The CDR3 runs 12 residues. In germline, CDR1 is SGHRS, CDR2 YFSETQ.

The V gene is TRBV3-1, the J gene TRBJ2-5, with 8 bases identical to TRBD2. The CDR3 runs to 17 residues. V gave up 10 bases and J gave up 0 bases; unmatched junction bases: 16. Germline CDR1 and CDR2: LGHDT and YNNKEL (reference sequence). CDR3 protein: CATTQDYDSGNQETQYF. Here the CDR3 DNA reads TGTGCCACCACCCAAGATTATGATAGCGGGAACCAAGAGACCCAGTACTTC.

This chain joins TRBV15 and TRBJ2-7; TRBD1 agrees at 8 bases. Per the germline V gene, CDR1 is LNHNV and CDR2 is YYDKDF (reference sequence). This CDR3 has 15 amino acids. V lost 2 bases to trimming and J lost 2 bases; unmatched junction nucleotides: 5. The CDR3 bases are TGTGCCACCAGCAGAACGGGACAGGTCCCCTACGAGCAGTACTTC. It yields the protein CATSRTGQVPYEQYF.

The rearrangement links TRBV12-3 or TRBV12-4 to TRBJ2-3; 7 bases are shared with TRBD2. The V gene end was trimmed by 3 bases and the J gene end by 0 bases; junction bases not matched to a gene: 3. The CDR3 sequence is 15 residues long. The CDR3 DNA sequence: TGTGCCAGCAGTTTGACTAGCTCTAGCACAGATACGCAGTATTTT. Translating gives CASSLTSSSTDTQYF.

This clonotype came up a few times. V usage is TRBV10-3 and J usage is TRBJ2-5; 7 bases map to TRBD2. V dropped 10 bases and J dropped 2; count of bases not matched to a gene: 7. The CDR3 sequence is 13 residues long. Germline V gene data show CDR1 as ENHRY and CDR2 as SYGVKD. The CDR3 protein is CATRDYNQETQYF. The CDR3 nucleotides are TGTGCCACCCGGGACTACAATCAAGAGACCCAGTACTTC.

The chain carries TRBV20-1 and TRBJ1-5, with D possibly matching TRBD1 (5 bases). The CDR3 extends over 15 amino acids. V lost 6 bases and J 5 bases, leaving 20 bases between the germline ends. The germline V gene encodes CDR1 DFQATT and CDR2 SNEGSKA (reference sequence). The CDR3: CSARMVGGTDQPQHF. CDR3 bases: TGCAGTGCCCGGATGGTTGGTGGGACGGATCAGCCCCAGCATTTT.

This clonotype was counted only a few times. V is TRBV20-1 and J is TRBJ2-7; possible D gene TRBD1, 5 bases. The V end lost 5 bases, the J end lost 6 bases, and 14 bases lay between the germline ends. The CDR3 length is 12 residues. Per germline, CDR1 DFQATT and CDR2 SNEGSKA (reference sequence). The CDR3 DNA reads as TGCAGTGCTGAAGGGGCCTCGGGCGAGCAGTACTTC. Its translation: CSAEGASGEQYF.

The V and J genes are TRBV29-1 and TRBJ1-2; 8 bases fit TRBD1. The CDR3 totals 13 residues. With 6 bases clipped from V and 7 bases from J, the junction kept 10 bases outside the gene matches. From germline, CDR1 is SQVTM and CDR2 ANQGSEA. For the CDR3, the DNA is TGCAGCGTGACAGGGGACGTGGACCGTGGCTACACCTTC. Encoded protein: CSVTGDVDRGYTF.

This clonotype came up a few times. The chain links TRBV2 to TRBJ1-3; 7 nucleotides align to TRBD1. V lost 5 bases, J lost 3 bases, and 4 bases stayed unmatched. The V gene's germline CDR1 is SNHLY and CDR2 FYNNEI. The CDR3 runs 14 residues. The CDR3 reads CASSQGGGGNTIYF. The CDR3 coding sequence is TGTGCCAGCAGTCAGGGGGGAGGTGGAAACACCATATATTTT.

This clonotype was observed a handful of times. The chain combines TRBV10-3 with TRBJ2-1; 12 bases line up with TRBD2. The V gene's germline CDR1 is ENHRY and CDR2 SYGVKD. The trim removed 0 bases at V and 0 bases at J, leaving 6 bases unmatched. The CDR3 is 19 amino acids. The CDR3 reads CAISESSSGRGPSYNEQFF. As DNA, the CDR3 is TGTGCCATCAGTGAGTCTTCTAGCGGGAGGGGCCCCTCCTACAATGAGCAGTTCTTC.